A selection of T cell receptor beta chains follows, all from one sample in a study of blood T cell repertoires in COVID-19. Some clones are missing from TCRdb's copy, which holds only in-frame ones; the method was immunoSEQ multiplex PCR. This sample has 150,000 or so clones, with 80% to 90% found just once. The sequencing input was peripheral blood. The receptor source for this set is a woman in her fifties or sixties with acute or convalescent COVID-19. Both conserved end residues are part of each CDR3. A D gene is named only where the DNA matches it firmly. Rows give clone size only sometimes, using once, few, many, or a class for an expanded clone.

v_call	j_call	d_call	clone_size	cdr3_aa	cdr3_nt
TRBV18	TRBJ1-3	TRBD1	.	CASSPPATGGNTIYF	TGTGCCAGCTCACCACCGGCGACAGGGGGAAACACCATATATTTT
TRBV6-1	TRBJ2-1	.	.	CASSGWSGTSSYNEQFF	TGTGCCAGCAGTGGGTGGTCCGGGACTTCATCCTACAATGAGCAGTTCTTC
TRBV24-1	TRBJ2-5	.	.	CATRGTVQETQYF	TGTGCCACTAGGGGAACGGTTCAAGAGACCCAGTACTTC
TRBV5-1	TRBJ2-7	.	.	CASSLAQGRSYEQYF	TGCGCCAGCAGCCTGGCACAGGGAAGAAGCTACGAGCAGTACTTC
TRBV5-6	TRBJ1-3	.	.	CASSLGQTPGNTIYF	TGTGCCAGCAGCTTGGGACAAACTCCTGGAAACACCATATATTTT
TRBV10-3	TRBJ1-1	.	.	CAISESRGEAFF	TGTGCCATCAGTGAGTCGCGGGGGGAAGCTTTCTTT
TRBV29-1	TRBJ1-2	.	few	CSVVQGNYGYTF	TGCAGCGTTGTGCAGGGAAACTATGGCTACACCTTC
TRBV3-1/TRBV3-2	TRBJ1-5	.	.	CASSQGHSGVQPQHF	TGTGCCAGCAGCCAAGGGCACTCCGGGGTTCAGCCCCAGCATTTT
TRBV6-5	TRBJ2-2	TRBD1	.	CASRRQGSAGELFF	TGTGCCAGCAGAAGACAGGGGTCAGCCGGGGAGCTGTTTTTT
TRBV5-6	TRBJ2-7	TRBD1	.	CASSARDRAYEQYF	TGTGCCAGCAGCGCCCGGGACAGAGCCTACGAGCAGTACTTC